A single sample is the source of the 26 T cell receptor beta chains below, sequenced in a study of cytomegalovirus exposure and HLA in healthy donors. Only in-frame clones appear in the TCRdb table, and some are missing; sequencing was by immunoSEQ multiplex PCR. The sample lists about 360,000 clones; 86% were seen once. The source material was PBMCs. The receptors shown here come from a young woman in good health and CMV-seronegative.

This chain links TRBV5-4 with TRBJ2-5, with no clear D. Germline lookup yields CDR1 SGHNT and CDR2 YYREEE (reference sequence). V was clipped by 4 bases and J by 1 base, with 8 bases between them. The CDR3 length is 13 residues. CDR3 coding DNA: TGTGCCAGCAGCCCACTTCCCCAAGAGACCCAGTACTTC. Translating gives CASSPLPQETQYF.

This chain uses TRBV2 with TRBJ2-3, with 9 bases aligning to TRBD2. Germline V lookup: CDR1 SNHLY, CDR2 FYNNEI. This CDR3 is built from 15 residues. V shed 7 bases and J 4 bases; nucleotides not matched to a gene: 9. The CDR3 DNA sequence: TGTGCCAGCACACCTATAGCGGGGGTGGCAGATACGCAGTATTTT. Its translation: CASTPIAGVADTQYF.

The V call is TRBV4-2, the J call TRBJ2-2; TRBD2 matches at 11 bases. The CDR3 length is 14 residues. V lost 4 bases, J lost 9 bases, and 4 bases stayed unmatched. Looked up from germline, CDR1 is LGHNA and CDR2 is YNFKEQ. The DNA of the CDR3 is TGTGCCAGCAGCCTTAGCGGGGGGGCGTGGGAGCTGTTTTTT. Its protein is CASSLSGGAWELFF.

The chain employs TRBV7-9 and TRBJ2-2, with D unresolved. Trimming removed 0 bases from V and 5 bases from J, with 7 bases in between. Germline-derived CDR1 and CDR2 are SEHNR and FQNEAQ (reference sequence). The CDR3 runs to 14 residues. The CDR3 region is CASSLAPTTGELFF. The CDR3 coding sequence is TGTGCCAGCAGCTTAGCCCCCACTACCGGGGAGCTGTTTTTT.

The chain carries TRBV2 and TRBJ2-5; TRBD1 matches at 10 bases. The V and J ends lost 7 bases and 7 bases, in that order; junction bases with no gene match: 3. The length of the CDR3 is 12 residues. Germline CDR1 reads SNHLY; CDR2 reads FYNNEI. DNA for the CDR3: TGTGCCAGCATTCGGGACAGGGGGACCCAGTACTTC. Translating gives CASIRDRGTQYF.

The J gene is TRBJ1-1, the V gene TRBV16; 10 bases fit TRBD1. The CDR3 sequence is 15 residues long. J was trimmed by 5 bases and V by 6 bases; bases with no gene match: 9. Per the germline V gene, CDR1 is KGHSY and CDR2 is FQNENV. DNA of the CDR3: TGTGCCAGCAGAGTAGAGACAGGGGGCAATACTGAAGCTTTCTTT. Its translation is CASRVETGGNTEAFF.

In nucleotides, the CDR3 is TGTGCCAGCAGCTTATGGACAGCCTACAATGAGCAGTTCTTC. It specifies CASSLWTAYNEQFF. V and J are TRBV7-9 and TRBJ2-1; tentatively, D is TRBD1 (6 bases). This CDR3 spans 14 amino acids. Germline V gene data show CDR1 as SEHNR and CDR2 as FQNEAQ (reference sequence). V was clipped by 2 bases and J by 2 bases, with 7 bases between them.

This chain links TRBV7-9 with TRBJ2-1; D remains unclear. Germline-derived CDR1 and CDR2 are SEHNR and FQNEAQ (reference sequence). This CDR3 is 15 amino acids long. The V end lost 0 bases, the J end lost 5 bases, and 11 bases lay between the germline ends. The CDR3 here is CASSLAGYSNNEQFF. In DNA form, the CDR3 reads TGTGCCAGCAGCTTAGCTGGGTACAGCAACAATGAGCAGTTCTTC.

This chain links TRBV4-2 with TRBJ2-7; TRBD2 agrees at 14 bases. The germline gives CDR1 LGHNA, CDR2 YNFKEQ. The CDR3 covers 17 residues. Trimming removed 1 base from V and 3 bases from J; junction bases left unmatched: 5. The CDR3 DNA reads as TGTGCCAGCAGCCAAGGGACTAGCGGGGGGCCCCTCTACGAGCAGTACTTC. Protein: CASSQGTSGGPLYEQYF.

This clone was counted ten times or more. J is TRBJ2-2 and V is TRBV7-8; TRBD2 is a possible D gene (6 bases). V lost 2 bases to trimming and J lost 3 bases, with 13 bases between them. Germline V CDR1 and CDR2: SGHVS, FQNEAQ. The CDR3 consists of 16 residues. As DNA, the CDR3 is TGTGCCAGCAGCTTAAGGCTAGCGAGTCACACCGGGGAGCTGTTTTTT. Its translation: CASSLRLASHTGELFF.

V and J are TRBV9 and TRBJ2-3; 7 bases are shared with TRBD2. Per the germline V gene, CDR1 is SGDLS and CDR2 is YYNGEE. The CDR3 covers 15 residues. The ends lost 0 bases at V and 2 bases at J; junction bases unmatched: 3. CDR3 protein: CASSVGGRATDTQYF. The CDR3 DNA is TGTGCCAGCAGCGTAGGTGGGAGGGCCACAGATACGCAGTATTTT.

This clone was found once. The J gene is TRBJ2-1, the V gene TRBV27; the D is unclear. Germline V CDR1 and CDR2: MNHEY, SMNVEV (reference sequence). The CDR3 has 11 residues. Trimming pared 6 bases from V and 8 bases from J, leaving 8 bases between. The CDR3 is CASSSSDEQFF. In nucleotides, the CDR3 is TGTGCCAGCAGCTCCAGCGATGAGCAGTTCTTC.

Only a few counts were recorded for this clone. The chain carries TRBV5-4 and TRBJ2-1, with TRBD1 matching over 9 bases. The germline CDR1 and CDR2 sequences are SGHNT and YYREEE (reference sequence). The CDR3 is 16 amino acids. V lost 0 bases, J lost 6 bases, and 7 bases stayed unmatched. The CDR3, as DNA: TGTGCCAGCAGCTTGGGCCCCGGGACAGGGTCCAATGAGCAGTTCTTC. Translating gives CASSLGPGTGSNEQFF.

The rearrangement uses TRBV7-9 and TRBJ2-1; TRBD2 matches at 14 bases. Trimming removed 6 bases from V and 8 bases from J; junction bases left unmatched: 6. Germline V gene sequence: CDR1 SEHNR, CDR2 FQNEAQ (reference sequence). This CDR3 has 15 amino acids. CDR3: CASSTTSGRADEQFF. The CDR3 region has the DNA TGTGCCAGCAGTACGACTAGCGGGAGGGCTGATGAGCAGTTCTTC.

The V call is TRBV2, the J call TRBJ2-5, with 7 bases matching TRBD2. Germline-derived CDR1 and CDR2 are SNHLY and FYNNEI. The J segment lost 5 bases and the V segment lost 6 bases, leaving 15 bases of the junction unmatched. CDR3 length: 16 amino acids. CDR3 sequence (DNA): TGTGCCAGCAGCGAATCAGGCGGGAGCCCGGGGGAGACCCAGTACTTC. Amino acid sequence: CASSESGGSPGETQYF.

A single count supports this clone. The V gene is TRBV13, the J gene TRBJ1-1, with D perhaps TRBD1 (6 bases). CDR3 size: 17 residues. Germline CDR1 PRHDT, CDR2 FYEKMQ (reference sequence). Deletions cut 3 bases from V and 2 bases from J, with 19 bases between. The CDR3, as DNA: TGTGCCAGCAGCTTCCCCAGGGGCCCCAACAAAAACACTGAAGCTTTCTTT. Protein: CASSFPRGPNKNTEAFF.

The chain employs TRBV4-1 and TRBJ2-1; 9 nucleotides align to TRBD2. In germline, CDR1 is MGHRA, CDR2 YSYEKL. This CDR3 spans 16 amino acids. Trimming took 0 bases from V and 4 from J; bases not matched to a gene: 4. CDR3 sequence (DNA): TGCGCCAGCAGCCAAGATGGGACTAGCATGTACAATGAGCAGTTCTTC. Amino acid sequence: CASSQDGTSMYNEQFF.

The V gene is TRBV15, the J gene TRBJ2-2, with 7 positions matching TRBD2. V shed 2 bases and J 2 bases; nucleotides not matched to a gene: 8. CDR1 is LNHNV, CDR2 YYDKDF, per germline (reference sequence). This CDR3 is built from 17 residues. The CDR3 is CATSRSFSGINTGELFF. CDR3 coding DNA: TGTGCCACCAGCAGATCCTTCAGCGGGATAAACACCGGGGAGCTGTTTTTT.

This chain links TRBV7-9 with TRBJ1-4, with D perhaps TRBD1 (5 bases). CDR1 and CDR2 (germline): SEHNR, FQNEAQ (reference sequence). The V end lost 7 bases, the J end lost 2 bases, and 14 bases lay between the germline ends. This CDR3 contains 15 residues. In DNA, the CDR3 is TGTGCCAGCAACATGGATCGGGGGACTAATGAAAAACTGTTTTTT. Residues: CASNMDRGTNEKLFF.

This sequence joins TRBV19 and TRBJ2-2, with a weak D call TRBD1 (6 bases). The CDR3 runs to 14 residues. Looked up from germline, CDR1 is LNHDA and CDR2 is SQIVND (reference sequence). The V and J ends lost 10 bases and 0 bases respectively, with 12 bases between them. The CDR3 DNA reads as TGTGCCACCTCGGACAGAACGAACACCGGGGAGCTGTTTTTT. This encodes CATSDRTNTGELFF.

The chain recombines TRBV5-6 with TRBJ2-3, with 8 bases aligning to TRBD1. The CDR3 is 16 amino acids. V was pared by 5 bases and J by 4 bases, with 12 bases of the junction left unmatched. CDR1 is SGHDT, CDR2 YYEEEE, per germline. CDR3 sequence (DNA): TGTGCCAGCAGTCGTATCAGGGGGCAAAGCCCAGATACGCAGTATTTT. It encodes CASSRIRGQSPDTQYF.

The sample holds one count of this clone. The chain links TRBV4-1 to TRBJ1-2; TRBD1 aligns across 9 bases. Germline CDR1 is MGHRA and CDR2 is YSYEKL. The CDR3 sequence is 17 residues long. V lost 4 bases to trimming and J lost 8 bases; unmatched junction nucleotides: 17. Here the CDR3 reads CASSPPVAGQGVAGYTF. Here the CDR3 DNA reads TGCGCCAGCAGCCCGCCGGTTGCGGGACAGGGAGTTGCGGGCTACACCTTC.

The chain combines TRBV5-4 with TRBJ2-5; the D is unclear. The length of the CDR3 is 15 residues. Germline V gene data show CDR1 as SGHNT and CDR2 as YYREEE (reference sequence). The V end was cut by 1 base, the J end by 5 bases, with 15 bases between. CDR3 sequence (DNA): TGTGCCAGCAGCTTGAAAGTAGACATTGGCGAGACCCAGTACTTC. Encoded protein: CASSLKVDIGETQYF.

This rearrangement joins TRBV4-1 to TRBJ1-4; D is perhaps TRBD1 (5 bases). V was trimmed by 4 bases and J by 8 bases, leaving 20 bases between them. Germline CDR1 MGHRA, CDR2 YSYEKL. The CDR3 extends over 16 amino acids. The DNA of the CDR3 is TGCGCCAGCAGCCGAACCCAGGGCGGTATAGGCGAAAAACTGTTTTTT. Amino acid sequence: CASSRTQGGIGEKLFF.

The DNA of the CDR3 is TGCGCCAGCTGCGACAGGGGAAATGAAAAACTGTTTTTT. Translating it yields CASCDRGNEKLFF. The chain has TRBV5-1 and TRBJ1-4, with 8 bases matching TRBD1. This CDR3 region has 13 residues. V gave up 7 bases and J gave up 5 bases; unmatched junction bases: 4. The germline V gene has CDR1 SGHRS and CDR2 YFSETQ.

This chain uses TRBV19 with TRBJ1-1; no clear D. V was shortened by 1 base and J by 5 bases, with 8 bases between the two germline ends. Germline V gene data show CDR1 as LNHDA and CDR2 as SQIVND (reference sequence). This CDR3 comprises 13 residues. CDR3 region: CASSIAGWTEAFF. The DNA for the CDR3 is TGTGCCAGTAGTATAGCGGGGTGGACTGAAGCTTTCTTT. The variable domain in full, completed from reference TRBV19 and TRBJ1-1, reads DGGITQSPKYLFRKEGQNVTLSCEQNLNHDAMYWYRQDPGQGLRLIYYSQIVNDFQKGDIAEGYSVSREKKESFPLTVTSAQKNPTAFYLCASSIAGWTEAFFGQGTRLTVV.